This TCR beta chain was sequenced for a study of T cell responses to AZD1222 COVID-19 vaccine. Assay used: immunoSEQ multiplex PCR; TCRdb lists only in-frame clones, some missing. The sample has approximately 150,000 clones; less than 95% are singletons. Germline loops: CDR1 DFQATT, CDR2 SNEGSKA (reference sequence). V lost 3 bases and J 4 bases, leaving 12 bases between the germline ends. The CDR3 is 13 amino acids. This clone was seen a single time. As yet, its antigen is unknown. Findings of the study overall: CD4 TCRs linked to vaccination spanned spike, dominating at 160-218 and 743-854. As reported, nearly half of all spike-specific TCRs target variant regions that are unmutated. All repertoire sampling was performed exclusively after the peak T cell response.

The source was peripheral blood, collected on day 0 of AZD1222 vaccination. This chain joins TRBV20-1 and TRBJ1-1, with D possibly matching TRBD1 (6 bases). This receptor was taken from an adult in good health. The CDR3 coding sequence is TGCAGTGCTAGTAAAAGACAGGCCACTGAAGCTTTCTTT. Its translation: CSASKRQATEAFF.